This entry concerns a single T cell receptor beta chain. The antigen is not known. Sequencing was performed with immunoSEQ multiplex PCR; in TCRdb, only in-frame clones are kept and a portion is missing. The table includes several thousand clones, approximately 89% detected once. As to time point: roughly 10-day in vitro stimulation with candidate neoantigen peptide 7. V dropped 6 bases and J dropped 5 bases, with 16 bases sitting between them. CDR3 size: 15 residues. The germline V gene encodes CDR1 SEHNR and CDR2 FQNEAQ (reference sequence). The data belong to a study of PD-1 blockade in mismatch repair-deficient tumors.

The receptor comes from an adult with mismatch repair-deficient cancer. V gene TRBV7-9 combines with J gene TRBJ2-2, with D perhaps matching TRBD1 or TRBD2 (5 bases each). Sequenced here: cells cultured in vitro, sampled from a patient treated with pembrolizumab. This CDR3 reads CASSASGTRTGELFF. The CDR3 DNA reads as TGTGCCAGCAGTGCCTCCGGGACGAGAACCGGGGAGCTGTTTTTT.